This entry lists 20 T cell receptor beta chains sequenced from one sample in a study of long-term antiretroviral therapy in people with HIV. Sequencing relied on immunoSEQ assay v3.0, run at survey level. Sequencing was performed with immunoSEQ multiplex PCR; in TCRdb, only in-frame clones are kept and a portion is missing. The table lists under 50,000 clones, 80% to 90% of them singletons, with roughly 3.9% in the top ten. Sample: unsorted PBMCs, taken just before starting antiretroviral therapy. The receptor source for this set is a woman in her late teens or twenties with HIV.

CDR3 sequence: CASSLASTGANVLTF. The CDR3 DNA sequence: TGCGCCAGCAGCCTTGCAAGTACTGGGGCCAACGTCCTGACTTTC. This chain connects TRBV4-3 to TRBJ2-6, with D uncertain. The V gene's germline CDR1 is LGHNA and CDR2 YSLEER. Trimming stripped 4 bases from V and 2 bases from J, with 9 bases between. CDR3 length: 15 residues.

The chain couples TRBV6-5 to TRBJ2-5, with D possibly TRBD1 on 5 matching bases. The better agreement between TRBJ2-7 and the DNA end casts doubt on the J call. The germline CDR1 and CDR2 sequences are MNHEY and SVGAGI. This CDR3 is built from 15 residues. CDR3 protein: CASSYGHRSSYEQYF. The DNA of the CDR3 is TGTGCCAGCAGTTACGGCCACAGGAGCTCCTACGAGCAGTACTTC.

The CDR3 DNA follows: TGTGCCAGCGCCAGGGCCGTAACTGGAGAGACCCAGTACTTC. This sequence encodes CASARAVTGETQYF. J is TRBJ2-5 and V is TRBV2; D possibly corresponds to TRBD1 (5 bases). The CDR3 is 14 residues long. Germline values: CDR1 SNHLY, CDR2 FYNNEI. V lost 8 bases to trimming and J lost 4 bases, with 17 bases between them. The entire variable domain, with the rest obtained from reference TRBV2 and TRBJ2-5, is as follows: EPEVTQTPSHQVTQMGQEVILRCVPISNHLYFYWYRQILGQKVEFLVSFYNNEISEKSEIFDDQFSVERPDGSNFTLKIRSTKLEDSAMYFCASARAVTGETQYFGPGTRLLVL.

The rearrangement joins TRBV5-1 to TRBJ2-7, with 8 nucleotides matching TRBD1. The CDR3 loop spans 14 amino acids. V shed 0 bases and J 3 bases; nucleotides not matched to a gene: 2. From germline, CDR1 is SGHRS and CDR2 YFSETQ. CDR3 sequence reads: CASSLGQGIYEQYF. The CDR3 coding sequence is TGCGCCAGCAGCTTGGGACAGGGGATCTACGAGCAGTACTTC.

V gene TRBV7-3 combines with J gene TRBJ2-7; D may be TRBD2 (5 bases). The CDR3 is 13 amino acids. CDR1 and CDR2 from the germline V gene are SGHTA and FQGTGA. Between the trimmed V and J ends, which lost 3 bases and 6 bases, there was a span of 12 bases. CDR3: CASSLGGRGEQYF. The CDR3 DNA follows: TGTGCCAGCAGCTTGGGCGGGCGCGGCGAGCAGTACTTC.

J is TRBJ2-7 and V is TRBV2, with D tentatively TRBD2 (5 bases). The CDR3 is 14 amino acids. The germline V and J ends were trimmed by 10 bases and 0 bases, with 16 bases remaining between them. CDR1 and CDR2 from the germline V gene are SNHLY and FYNNEI. The CDR3, as DNA: TGTGCCATCTACCTTAGTGGGAGCTCCTACGAGCAGTACTTC. The encoded protein is CAIYLSGSSYEQYF.

The rearrangement joins TRBV5-1 to TRBJ2-2; weak D call: TRBD1 (5 bases). Trimming removed 1 base at V and 0 bases at J, with 7 bases between. Germline V gene data show CDR1 as SGHRS and CDR2 as YFSETQ. The CDR3 covers 15 residues. The CDR3 DNA follows: TGCGCCAGCAGCTTGATCAGGGCGAACACCGGGGAGCTGTTTTTT. Its protein is CASSLIRANTGELFF.

The chain carries TRBV7-2 and TRBJ2-3; D is possibly TRBD2 (6 bases). The CDR3 covers 15 residues. The germline V gene encodes CDR1 SGHTA and CDR2 FQGNSA. V was cut by 4 bases and J by 2 bases, with 13 bases left in between. CDR3 loop: CASSSSGLFTDTQYF. CDR3 sequence (DNA): TGTGCCAGCAGCTCTTCGGGACTTTTCACAGATACGCAGTATTTT.

V and J are TRBV19 and TRBJ2-3, with D possibly being TRBD2 (5 bases). CDR3 size: 15 residues. Trimming took off 5 bases at V and 1 base at J, with 13 bases between the two ends. Germline loops: CDR1 LNHDA, CDR2 SQIVND (reference sequence). CDR3 sequence: CASSPVGRRTDTQYF. CDR3 DNA: TGTGCCAGTAGTCCTGTTGGGAGACGCACAGATACGCAGTATTTT.

The CDR3 DNA sequence: TGCGCCAGCAGCCTGGGTGGTGAAAAACTGTTTTTT. This codes for CASSLGGEKLFF. The chain joins TRBV5-1 to TRBJ1-4, with no clear D. The CDR3 has 12 amino acids. The germline CDR1 and CDR2 sequences are SGHRS and YFSETQ. V was shortened by 4 bases and J by 7 bases, with 8 bases between the two germline ends.

With regard to this clone: Mismatch with germline at one junction end may stem from a read error. The rearrangement uses TRBV7-7 and TRBJ2-7; D not certain. This CDR3 spans 13 amino acids. CDR1 is SSHAT, CDR2 FNYEAQ, per germline (reference sequence). CDR3 sequence (DNA): TGTGCTAGCAGCTTCGATAACCAAGGGGAGCAGTACTTC. Amino acids: CASSFDNQGEQYF. Full variable domain (rest looked up from reference TRBV7-7 and TRBJ2-7): GAGVSQSPRYKVTKRGQDVTLRCDPISSHATLYWYQQALGQGPEFLTYFNYEAQPDKSGLPSDRFSAERPEGSISTLTIQRTEQRDSAMYRCASSFDNQGEQYFGPGTRLTVT.

This clone was found once. This chain joins TRBV14 and TRBJ2-1; D not certain. CDR1 and CDR2 (germline): SGHDN, FVKESK. V shed 0 bases and J shed 0 bases, with 12 bases lying between them. CDR3 length equals 17 residues. The CDR3 coding sequence is TGTGCCAGCAGCCAAGATCTAGGGCCCCCCTCCTACAATGAGCAGTTCTTC. This codes for CASSQDLGPPSYNEQFF.

The J gene is TRBJ2-7, the V gene TRBV7-9; a possible D gene is TRBD1 (5 bases). The CDR3 is 13 residues long. Germline-derived CDR1 and CDR2 are SEHNR and FQNEAQ (reference sequence). Trimming pared 2 bases from V and 4 bases from J, leaving 9 bases between. CDR3 in amino acids: CASSLKGRYEQYF. DNA for the CDR3: TGTGCCAGCAGCTTAAAGGGGCGGTACGAGCAGTACTTC.

The DNA for the CDR3 is TGTGCCAGTAGTATCAACAGGGGAGCTAACTATGGCTACACCTTC. Translated, it gives CASSINRGANYGYTF. The chain has TRBV19 and TRBJ1-2; 7 nucleotides align to TRBD1. The CDR3 sequence is 15 residues long. In germline, CDR1 is LNHDA, CDR2 SQIVND (reference sequence). With 3 bases clipped from V and 0 bases from J, the junction kept 4 bases outside the gene matches.

The V and J genes are TRBV9 and TRBJ1-1; possible D gene TRBD1, 5 bases. Trimming took 7 bases from V and 4 from J, leaving 11 bases between them. This CDR3 comprises 12 residues. From germline, CDR1 is SGDLS and CDR2 YYNGEE. CDR3 protein: CASSGVGTEAFF. CDR3 DNA: TGTGCCAGCTCGGGGGTCGGCACTGAAGCTTTCTTT.

This chain uses TRBV19 with TRBJ2-1; a possible D gene is TRBD1 (5 bases). Trimming removed 1 base at V and 4 bases at J, with 14 bases between. The CDR3 spans 16 residues. Germline V CDR1 and CDR2: LNHDA, SQIVND (reference sequence). Here the CDR3 reads CASSIGHRLRYNEQFF. CDR3 nucleotides: TGTGCCAGTAGTATAGGGCACAGGCTCCGTTACAATGAGCAGTTCTTC. The full variable domain, with the rest looked up from reference TRBV19 and TRBJ2-1, is DGGITQSPKYLFRKEGQNVTLSCEQNLNHDAMYWYRQDPGQGLRLIYYSQIVNDFQKGDIAEGYSVSREKKESFPLTVTSAQKNPTAFYLCASSIGHRLRYNEQFFGPGTRLTVL.

V gene TRBV9 combines with J gene TRBJ2-7, with TRBD1 matching 8 bases. From germline, CDR1 is SGDLS and CDR2 YYNGEE. Trimming removed 3 bases from V and 3 bases from J; junction bases left unmatched: 8. The CDR3 covers 15 residues. CDR3 residues: CASSGGRTGYYEQYF. The CDR3 DNA sequence: TGTGCCAGCAGCGGAGGGAGGACAGGGTACTACGAGCAGTACTTC.

The chain recombines TRBV6-1 with TRBJ2-4; 9 bases are shared with TRBD1. CDR3 length equals 15 residues. The V gene end was trimmed by 5 bases and the J gene end by 6 bases; junction bases not matched to a gene: 8. In germline, CDR1 is MNHNS, CDR2 SASEGT. CDR3 sequence reads: CASSRPGQGVNIQYF. CDR3 DNA: TGTGCCAGCAGTAGACCGGGACAGGGTGTAAACATTCAGTACTTC.

The gene calls are TRBV19 and TRBJ2-1; 7 positions agree with TRBD1. Germline CDR1 reads LNHDA; CDR2 reads SQIVND (reference sequence). The CDR3 spans 14 residues. After removal of 3 bases from V and 6 bases from J, the junction contained 5 bases not matched to a gene. The CDR3 loop is CASSIRGPANEQFF. CDR3 in DNA: TGTGCCAGTAGTATTAGGGGGCCCGCCAATGAGCAGTTCTTC.

V is TRBV10-2 and J is TRBJ1-1, with no clear D. The germline V and J ends were trimmed by 2 bases and 9 bases, with 19 bases remaining between them. Germline V CDR1 and CDR2: WSHSY, SAAADI. The length of the CDR3 is 15 residues. In nucleotides, the CDR3 is TGCGCCAGCAGTGAGGGGAGTAGTATTGCCCAGCAAGCTTTCTTT. Protein sequence: CASSEGSSIAQQAFF.